This T cell receptor beta chain was obtained from a study of blood T cell repertoires in COVID-19. On the study more broadly: Specimens from acute and convalescent COVID-19 originated in the United States, Italy and Spain.

Original data processing: Estimation of nucleated cell counts was performed using reference gene primer amplification. Assay used: immunoSEQ multiplex PCR; TCRdb lists only in-frame clones, some missing. That table is the source of V, J and clone size, and D and trimming were worked out from the DNA. The data contain about 360,000 clones, around 87% of them seen just once; the ten biggest clones take up 2.5% to 3.5%. In germline, CDR1 is MNHEY, CDR2 SMNVEV (reference sequence). The V end was cut by 3 bases, the J end by 4 bases, with 17 bases between. This CDR3 spans 16 amino acids. The chain carries TRBV27 and TRBJ2-3, with D possibly being TRBD1 (6 bases). This receptor was identified in a human donor in a cohort sampled during active COVID-19. Material for sequencing was peripheral blood. In DNA form, the CDR3 reads TGTGCCAGCAGTTTGTTCGGTCCAAAGGGGGCAGATACGCAGTATTTT. Translated: CASSLFGPKGADTQYF.